The 25 T cell receptor beta chains listed next were all sequenced from one sample in a study of naive and memory T cell subsets. Both TRBC1 and TRBC2 were covered by a beta constant-region primer of two equimolar oligonucleotides. Ligated cDNA was amplified by four rounds of PCR with nested alpha and beta constant-region primers and SP2. MiXCR, applied by TCRdb to the UMI-ligation and nested PCR reads, yields one record per CDR3 protein. In the table there are 95,000 to 150,000 distinct CDR3 sequences, over 30% of which are singletons. Sequenced material: central memory CD4+ T cells from blood. Every receptor here comes from a human donor in good health.

This clonotype ranks as medium-sized. This rearrangement joins TRBV29-1 to TRBJ2-4; a weak D match, TRBD1 (6 bases). Deletions cut 3 bases from V and 7 bases from J, with 13 bases between. The CDR3 spans 13 residues. Germline-derived CDR1 and CDR2 are SQVTM and ANQGSEA. The DNA for the CDR3 is TGCAGCGTTGATGGTGAAAGGGGGAACATTCAGTACTTC. Translation: CSVDGERGNIQYF.

This rearrangement joins TRBV20-1 to TRBJ1-5, with D unclear. V lost 4 bases and J lost 0, with 13 bases in between. Per the germline V gene, CDR1 is DFQATT and CDR2 is SNEGSKA (reference sequence). The CDR3 loop spans 15 amino acids. The CDR3 bases are TGCAGTGCTAAAAGCGCAGACAATAGCAATCAGCCCCAGCATTTT. It codes for CSAKSADNSNQPQHF.

The chain uses TRBV29-1 and TRBJ2-3; 9 nucleotides line up with TRBD2. Germline lookup yields CDR1 SQVTM and CDR2 ANQGSEA. CDR3 length: 17 amino acids. The trim removed 3 bases at V and 4 bases at J, leaving 14 bases unmatched. The CDR3 loop is CSVDGRWAGGSSDTQYF. CDR3 bases: TGCAGCGTTGATGGAAGATGGGCGGGAGGGTCTTCAGATACGCAGTATTTT.

The rearrangement joins TRBV5-6 to TRBJ2-6, with unresolved D. The V gene's germline CDR1 is SGHDT and CDR2 YYEEEE. V lost 1 base and J lost 2, with 7 bases in between. The length of the CDR3 is 15 residues. The CDR3 sequence: CASSLPEAGANVLTF. The CDR3 DNA reads TGTGCCAGCAGCTTGCCTGAGGCTGGGGCCAACGTCCTGACTTTC.

The rearrangement joins TRBV7-6 to TRBJ2-1; 11 bases match TRBD2. Germline loops: CDR1 SGHVS, CDR2 FNYEAQ. Trimming took 5 bases from V and 4 from J; bases not matched to a gene: 7. The CDR3 is 16 residues long. This CDR3 is CASSSSSGRPYNEQFF. Here the CDR3 DNA reads TGTGCCAGCAGCAGTTCTAGCGGGAGGCCTTACAATGAGCAGTTCTTC.

The V gene is TRBV5-5, the J gene TRBJ2-2; D is unresolved. From germline, CDR1 is SGHKS and CDR2 YYEKEE (reference sequence). This CDR3 is built from 15 residues. V lost 1 base, J lost 3 bases, and 10 bases lay in between. CDR3 region: CASSLQGEYTGELFF. The CDR3 DNA reads TGTGCCAGCAGCTTGCAAGGAGAGTACACCGGGGAGCTGTTTTTT.

This chain links TRBV7-2 with TRBJ1-2; D gene uncertain. This CDR3 contains 12 residues. The V end was cut by 3 bases, the J end by 5 bases, with 7 bases between. The germline V gene encodes CDR1 SGHTA and CDR2 FQGNSA. The CDR3 nucleotides read TGTGCCAGCAGCTTCCAACCGTATGGCTACACCTTC. Translating gives CASSFQPYGYTF.

V usage is TRBV6-5 and J usage is TRBJ1-4; D is uncertain. V lost 6 bases to trimming and J lost 4 bases, with 6 bases between them. Per germline, CDR1 MNHEY and CDR2 SVGAGI. The CDR3 has 12 amino acids. In DNA, the CDR3 is TGTGCCAGCAGGACCATTAATGAAAAACTGTTTTTT. Its translation: CASRTINEKLFF.

V usage is TRBV7-2 and J usage is TRBJ2-1; 7 bases are shared with TRBD2. CDR1 and CDR2 from the germline V gene are SGHTA and FQGNSA. This CDR3 contains 14 residues. J was trimmed by 4 bases and V by 3 bases; bases with no gene match: 3. CDR3 region: CASSFRGEYNEQFF. The CDR3 DNA reads TGTGCCAGCAGCTTTCGGGGGGAATACAATGAGCAGTTCTTC. The variable domain in full, completed from reference TRBV7-2 and TRBJ2-1, reads GAGVSQSPSNKVTEKGKDVELRCDPISGHTALYWYRQSLGQGLEFLIYFQGNSAPDKSGLPSDRFSAERTGGSVSTLTIQRTQQEDSAVYLCASSFRGEYNEQFFGPGTRLTVL.

This chain uses TRBV6-1 with TRBJ2-1; 9 bases match TRBD2. V shed 3 bases and J 9 bases; nucleotides not matched to a gene: 12. The germline gives CDR1 MNHNS, CDR2 SASEGT. The CDR3 runs to 16 residues. This CDR3 is CASSDPAGGARFEQFF. The CDR3 DNA sequence: TGTGCCAGCAGTGATCCCGCGGGAGGGGCTAGATTTGAGCAGTTCTTC.

In this sample, this clonotype turned up once. The rearrangement joins TRBV5-6 to TRBJ1-6; no firm D call. The CDR3 length is 16 residues. Deletions cut 2 bases from V and 9 bases from J, with 18 bases between. Germline values: CDR1 SGHDT, CDR2 YYEEEE. The CDR3: CASSFQSWTFGSPLHF. CDR3 DNA: TGTGCCAGCAGCTTTCAATCCTGGACCTTTGGTTCACCCCTCCACTTT. Supplemented by reference TRBV5-6 and TRBJ1-6, the full variable domain reads DAGVTQSPTHLIKTRGQQVTLRCSPKSGHDTVSWYQQALGQGPQFIFQYYEEEERQRGNFPDRFSGHQFPNYSSELNVNALLLGDSALYLCASSFQSWTFGSPLHFGNGTRLTVT.

The chain employs TRBV12-3 or TRBV12-4 and TRBJ2-7; the match to TRBD1 covers 7 bases. Losses at the gene ends were 1 base for V and 6 bases for J; bases not matched to a gene: 6. The CDR3 has 14 amino acids. DNA for the CDR3: TGTGCCAGCAGTTTAGAGGGGGCTACAACCGAGCAGTACTTC. Translated, it gives CASSLEGATTEQYF.

This clonotype has a handful of counts. The V call is TRBV5-1, the J call TRBJ2-7; 11 bases align to TRBD2. V dropped 1 base and J dropped 5; count of bases not matched to a gene: 5. Germline assignment: CDR1 SGHRS and CDR2 YFSETQ. The CDR3 has 15 residues. The CDR3 spells CASSLTSGRRDEQYF. In DNA, the CDR3 is TGCGCCAGCAGCTTGACTAGCGGGAGACGAGACGAGCAGTACTTC.

The J gene is TRBJ1-1, the V gene TRBV20-1, with a weak D call TRBD1 (5 bases). Germline V CDR1 and CDR2: DFQATT, SNEGSKA (reference sequence). Trimming stripped 0 bases from V and 6 bases from J, with 26 bases between. CDR3 length: 18 amino acids. CDR3: CSARDGARSWGLKPEAFF. Written as DNA, the CDR3 is TGCAGTGCTAGAGATGGGGCCAGAAGTTGGGGCCTTAAGCCTGAAGCTTTCTTT.

The chain combines TRBV6-5 with TRBJ1-5, with 9 bases aligning to TRBD1. V dropped 8 bases and J dropped 9; count of bases not matched to a gene: 11. CDR1 and CDR2 (germline): MNHEY, SVGAGI. The CDR3 is 14 amino acids. The CDR3 loop is CASSPSDRGRPQHF. In nucleotides, the CDR3 is TGTGCCAGCTCCCCCTCGGACAGGGGCCGGCCCCAGCATTTT.

The CDR3 spells CASRGVSYNSPLHF. The CDR3 bases are TGTGCCAGCCGGGGGGTTTCCTATAATTCACCCCTCCACTTT. V and J are TRBV28 and TRBJ1-6; possibly TRBD1 for D (5 bases). The CDR3 length is 14 residues. With 8 bases removed from V and 1 base from J, the gap between germline ends came to 9 bases. CDR1 and CDR2 (germline): MDHEN, SYDVKM.

This clonotype turned up a few times. This chain uses TRBV20-1 with TRBJ2-7; 11 bases are a match to TRBD1. Germline CDR1 is DFQATT and CDR2 is SNEGSKA (reference sequence). V gave up 3 bases and J gave up 3 bases; unmatched junction bases: 13. CDR3 length equals 17 residues. The CDR3 reads CSARDTKRTGGVYEQYF. The CDR3 DNA reads TGCAGTGCTAGGGATACGAAAAGGACAGGGGGCGTCTACGAGCAGTACTTC.

A remark on this clonotype: This may come from a read error, since a much larger clone is one base off. The genes are TRBV6-5 and TRBJ2-3; perhaps TRBD1 as D (5 bases). CDR1 MNHEY and CDR2 SVGAGI come from the germline V gene. This CDR3 has 14 amino acids. The CDR3 loop reads CASKKTVSTDTRYF. Written as DNA, the CDR3 is TGTGCCAGTAAAAAGACAGTAAGCACAGATACGCGGTATTTT.

The CDR3, as DNA: TGTGCCAGCAGCATACCCGGGACAGGGGATTCCACTGAAGCTTTCTTT. It codes for CASSIPGTGDSTEAFF. V and J are TRBV28 and TRBJ1-1, with 10 bases matching TRBD1. V was pared by 6 bases and J by 4 bases, with 11 bases of the junction left unmatched. The CDR3 is 16 residues long. Per germline, CDR1 MDHEN and CDR2 SYDVKM.

V gene TRBV29-1 combines with J gene TRBJ2-7, with 9 bases lining up with TRBD1. Germline-derived CDR1 and CDR2 are SQVTM and ANQGSEA. The CDR3 sequence is 19 residues long. The V segment lost 4 bases and the J segment 5 bases; nucleotides outside the gene matches: 24. CDR3 nucleotides: TGCAGCGTTGTTCCTTTCCCCTCTCCGAACAGGGGGCGGATAAACGAGCAGTACTTC. Translating it yields CSVVPFPSPNRGRINEQYF.

This clonotype was seen only a few times. The chain couples TRBV28 to TRBJ1-5, with D perhaps matching TRBD1 (5 bases). The CDR3 covers 14 residues. Germline V gene sequence: CDR1 MDHEN, CDR2 SYDVKM. Trimming took 3 bases from V and 7 from J, leaving 13 bases between them. The CDR3 DNA reads TGTGCCAGCAGTTTGAGGGGCGTAAGACAGCCCCAGCATTTT. Residues: CASSLRGVRQPQHF.

The V call is TRBV7-9, the J call TRBJ1-4; D not certain. The CDR3 sequence is 15 residues long. Trimming took 5 bases from V and 5 from J, leaving 15 bases between them. In germline, CDR1 is SEHNR, CDR2 FQNEAQ (reference sequence). The CDR3 DNA follows: TGTGCCAGCAGCCGCGAGGGCACAGTAAATGAAAAACTGTTTTTT. It specifies CASSREGTVNEKLFF. The whole variable domain, remainder taken from reference TRBV7-9 and TRBJ1-4, is DTGVSQNPRHKITKRGQNVTFRCDPISEHNRLYWYRQTLGQGPEFLTYFQNEAQLEKSRLLSDRFSAERPKGSFSTLEIQRTEQGDSAMYLCASSREGTVNEKLFFGSGTQLSVL.

The rearrangement uses TRBV30 and TRBJ1-1; D is possibly TRBD1 (6 bases). CDR1 GTSNPN and CDR2 SVGIG come from the germline V gene (reference sequence). The CDR3 is made up of 11 amino acids. The V and J ends lost 3 bases and 7 bases respectively, with 9 bases between them. This CDR3 is CAWSGQFEAFF. CDR3 nucleotides: TGTGCCTGGAGCGGACAGTTTGAAGCTTTCTTT.

The V gene is TRBV3-1, the J gene TRBJ1-6, with D maybe TRBD1 (6 bases). Trimming pared 4 bases from V and 9 bases from J, leaving 16 bases between. The germline V gene has CDR1 LGHDT and CDR2 YNNKEL (reference sequence). The CDR3 is 15 amino acids. The CDR3 region has the DNA TGTGCCAGCAGCCCGAACAGGGCTTTAAGTTCACCCCTCCACTTT. Encoded protein: CASSPNRALSSPLHF.

This clonotype was counted a few times. The rearrangement links TRBV15 to TRBJ2-1; perhaps TRBD1 as D (5 bases). Trimming took 1 base from V and 10 from J, leaving 14 bases between them. This CDR3 region has 14 residues. From germline, CDR1 is LNHNV and CDR2 YYDKDF (reference sequence). Here the CDR3 DNA reads TGTGCCACCAGCAGAGGGGGCGTCGCCGGCGAGCAGTTCTTC. Residues: CATSRGGVAGEQFF. Full variable domain (missing parts from reference TRBV15 and TRBJ2-1): DAMVIQNPRYQVTQFGKPVTLSCSQTLNHNVMYWYQQKSSQAPKLLFHYYDKDFNNEADTPDNFQSRRPNTSFCFLDIRSPGLGDTAMYLCATSRGGVAGEQFFGPGTRLTVL.